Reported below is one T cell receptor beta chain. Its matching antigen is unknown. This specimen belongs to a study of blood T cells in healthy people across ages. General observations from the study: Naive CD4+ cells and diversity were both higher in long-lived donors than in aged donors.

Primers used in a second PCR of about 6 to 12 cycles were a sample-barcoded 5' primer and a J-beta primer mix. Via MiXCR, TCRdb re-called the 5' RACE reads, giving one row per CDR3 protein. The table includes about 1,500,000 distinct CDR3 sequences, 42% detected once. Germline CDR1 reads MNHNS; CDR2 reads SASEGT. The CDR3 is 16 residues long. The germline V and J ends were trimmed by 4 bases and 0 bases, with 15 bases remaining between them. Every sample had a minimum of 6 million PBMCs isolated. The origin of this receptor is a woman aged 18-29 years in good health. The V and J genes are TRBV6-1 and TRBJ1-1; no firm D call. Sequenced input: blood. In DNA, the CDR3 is TGTGCCAGCAGTGGGAAGGCAACCAACCTGAACACTGAAGCTTTCTTT. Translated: CASSGKATNLNTEAFF.